Listed here are 30 T cell receptor beta chains from one sample, sequenced in a study of control samples from healthy donors and cancer patients. Sequencing used immunoSEQ multiplex PCR; TCRdb keeps in-frame clones, though not all of them. The data hold about 170,000 clones, with around nine tenths observed a single time. Sequenced sample: blood. Source of these receptors: a man aged 30 to 39 in good health.

This chain connects TRBV19 to TRBJ2-3; D possibly corresponds to TRBD1 (5 bases). V lost 3 bases to trimming and J lost 8 bases, with 9 bases between them. The CDR3 sequence is 12 residues long. The V gene's germline CDR1 is LNHDA and CDR2 SQIVND (reference sequence). CDR3 sequence (DNA): TGTGCCAGTAGTATCGAAAGGGGTACGCAGTATTTT. This codes for CASSIERGTQYF. Full variable domain (remainder filled in from reference TRBV19 and TRBJ2-3): DGGITQSPKYLFRKEGQNVTLSCEQNLNHDAMYWYRQDPGQGLRLIYYSQIVNDFQKGDIAEGYSVSREKKESFPLTVTSAQKNPTAFYLCASSIERGTQYFGPGTRLTVL.

The chain combines TRBV5-1 with TRBJ2-7; a possible D gene is TRBD2 (6 bases). Between the trimmed V and J ends, which lost 2 bases and 0 bases, there was a span of 9 bases. Germline values: CDR1 SGHRS, CDR2 YFSETQ. The CDR3 sequence is 14 residues long. DNA of the CDR3: TGCGCCAGCAGCTTCGGCGGGGACTCCTACGAGCAGTACTTC. It codes for CASSFGGDSYEQYF.

The V and J genes are TRBV14 and TRBJ2-7; 8 bases map to TRBD2. This CDR3 contains 12 residues. Per germline, CDR1 SGHDN and CDR2 FVKESK. V dropped 4 bases and J dropped 12; count of bases not matched to a gene: 8. The CDR3 region has the DNA TGTGCCAGCAGCCCCTATCGGGAGGGCCTGTACTTC. This codes for CASSPYREGLYF.

The genes are TRBV7-9 and TRBJ1-5; TRBD1 aligns across 8 bases. CDR3 length: 15 residues. The V segment lost 5 bases and the J segment 1 base; nucleotides outside the gene matches: 4. Per the germline V gene, CDR1 is SEHNR and CDR2 is FQNEAQ (reference sequence). For the CDR3, the DNA is TGTGCCAGCAGCCCGGGACAGGAGAGCAATCAGCCCCAGCATTTT. Protein sequence: CASSPGQESNQPQHF.

V is TRBV5-1 and J is TRBJ1-4; no clear D. Germline V CDR1 and CDR2: SGHRS, YFSETQ. V was shortened by 3 bases and J by 6 bases, with 15 bases between the two germline ends. The CDR3 has 15 residues. CDR3 in amino acids: CASSSYSGRDEKLFF. In DNA, the CDR3 is TGCGCCAGCAGCTCCTACTCCGGAAGGGATGAAAAACTGTTTTTT. The complete variable domain, with remaining parts taken from reference TRBV5-1 and TRBJ1-4, reads KAGVTQTPRYLIKTRGQQVTLSCSPISGHRSVSWYQQTPGQGLQFLFEYFSETQRNKGNFPGRFSGRQFSNSRSEMNVSTLELGDSALYLCASSSYSGRDEKLFFGSGTQLSVL.

The genes are TRBV19 and TRBJ2-7; D call uncertain. Germline CDR1 is LNHDA and CDR2 is SQIVND (reference sequence). V shed 5 bases and J shed 1 base, with 15 bases lying between them. The CDR3 has 15 amino acids. The CDR3 region is CASSLSGGKSYEQYF. The CDR3 DNA is TGTGCCAGTAGTTTATCCGGCGGAAAATCCTACGAGCAGTACTTC.

V usage is TRBV5-6 and J usage is TRBJ2-5; D remains ambiguous. The CDR3 extends over 13 amino acids. V lost 1 base to trimming and J lost 7 bases, with 11 bases between them. Per the germline V gene, CDR1 is SGHDT and CDR2 is YYEEEE. CDR3 coding DNA: TGTGCCAGCAGCTTGAACGTCGTGGGGACCCAGTACTTC. It specifies CASSLNVVGTQYF.

This clone was observed a handful of times. The chain links TRBV5-8 to TRBJ2-7; no definite D call. Germline V gene data show CDR1 as SGHTS and CDR2 as YDEGEE. Between the trimmed V and J ends, which lost 6 bases and 10 bases, there was a span of 23 bases. CDR3 length: 14 residues. CDR3 DNA: TGTGCCAGCACCCTCTCGGGCCCTCAATTGGAACAGTACTTC. Protein: CASTLSGPQLEQYF.

The V gene is TRBV7-2, the J gene TRBJ2-2, with 10 bases aligning to TRBD2. Germline V CDR1 and CDR2: SGHTA, FQGNSA. J lost 5 bases, V lost 8 bases, and 5 bases had no gene match. This CDR3 has 14 amino acids. The CDR3 DNA reads TGTGCCAGCGCTAAACTAGCGGGAACCGGGGAGCTGTTTTTT. Translation gives CASAKLAGTGELFF.

This clone showed up just once. The chain joins TRBV21-1 to TRBJ2-2; the DNA was not compared with TRBD1, the D call given in the table. TRBV21-1 is tagged as a pseudogene. This CDR3 is built from 15 residues. CDR3 residues: CASSASGTDTGELFF. CDR3 in DNA: TGTGCCAGCAGCGCTTCCGGGACAGACACCGGGGAGCTGTTTTTT.

The chain combines TRBV5-1 with TRBJ2-7; D possibly matches TRBD1 or TRBD2 (5 bases each). V was cut by 0 bases and J by 1 base, with 11 bases left in between. The CDR3 has 15 residues. Germline CDR1 is SGHRS and CDR2 is YFSETQ. DNA of the CDR3: TGCGCCAGCAGCTTGGCCAGGGAGTCTTCCTACGAGCAGTACTTC. Protein sequence: CASSLARESSYEQYF. Supplemented by reference TRBV5-1 and TRBJ2-7, the full variable domain reads KAGVTQTPRYLIKTRGQQVTLSCSPISGHRSVSWYQQTPGQGLQFLFEYFSETQRNKGNFPGRFSGRQFSNSRSEMNVSTLELGDSALYLCASSLARESSYEQYFGPGTRLTVT.

The chain combines TRBV19 with TRBJ1-2; TRBD1 is a possible D gene (6 bases). The CDR3 loop spans 15 amino acids. Deletions cut 0 bases from V and 7 bases from J, with 15 bases between. Germline V gene lookup returns CDR1 LNHDA and CDR2 SQIVND (reference sequence). CDR3 region: CASSIDRQGRSGYTF. CDR3 nucleotide sequence: TGTGCCAGTAGTATAGATCGGCAGGGGCGCAGTGGCTACACCTTC.

DNA of the CDR3: TGTGCCAGCAGCCCTCAGGAGACCTATGGCTACACCTTC. Translating gives CASSPQETYGYTF. The chain has TRBV7-9 and TRBJ1-2, with D hard to call. CDR1 is SEHNR, CDR2 FQNEAQ, per germline (reference sequence). This CDR3 is 13 amino acids long. Trimming took off 5 bases at V and 4 bases at J, with 11 bases between the two ends.

V and J are TRBV7-9 and TRBJ2-3; weak D call: TRBD1 (6 bases). The CDR3 length is 15 residues. Germline V gene lookup returns CDR1 SEHNR and CDR2 FQNEAQ (reference sequence). V lost 6 bases and J lost 0, with 13 bases in between. CDR3 DNA: TGTGCCAGCAGTTTGGACAGCCCTAGCACAGATACGCAGTATTTT. Translation gives CASSLDSPSTDTQYF.

J is TRBJ2-5 and V is TRBV5-4; 9 bases line up with TRBD2. This CDR3 region has 17 residues. Germline V gene lookup returns CDR1 SGHNT and CDR2 YYREEE (reference sequence). J gave up 5 bases and V 1 base, and 12 bases lay outside the gene matches. The CDR3 DNA is TGTGCCAGCAGCTTGAAAATGGCGGGAGGGCCGACGGAGACCCAGTACTTC. It translates to CASSLKMAGGPTETQYF.

The chain couples TRBV9 to TRBJ1-3; 7 nucleotides agree with TRBD1. Trimming removed 0 bases from V and 3 bases from J; junction bases left unmatched: 3. Germline loops: CDR1 SGDLS, CDR2 YYNGEE. The CDR3 runs to 15 residues. The CDR3 protein is CASSVAGTDGNTIYF. CDR3 in DNA: TGTGCCAGCAGCGTAGCCGGGACAGATGGAAACACCATATATTTT.

This clone was seen more than once but under ten times. The chain carries TRBV4-2 and TRBJ1-2, with D perhaps matching TRBD1 (5 bases). Between the trimmed V and J ends, which lost 0 bases and 2 bases, there was a span of 13 bases. This CDR3 contains 16 residues. Per the germline V gene, CDR1 is LGHNA and CDR2 is YNFKEQ. The CDR3 here is CASSQDRSGTNYGYTF. CDR3 in DNA: TGTGCCAGCAGCCAAGATAGGTCAGGGACCAACTATGGCTACACCTTC.

This chain links TRBV9 with TRBJ2-5; 10 nucleotides match TRBD2. This CDR3 is built from 19 residues. The J segment lost 2 bases and the V segment lost 3 bases, leaving 16 bases of the junction unmatched. In germline, CDR1 is SGDLS, CDR2 YYNGEE. The CDR3 DNA reads TGTGCCAGCAGCGCTAGTAGTAGGAGTGGGACTAGCGTTCAAGAGACCCAGTACTTC. Translated, it gives CASSASSRSGTSVQETQYF.

The chain has TRBV10-3 and TRBJ1-1; D remains ambiguous. Per germline, CDR1 ENHRY and CDR2 SYGVKD. Trimming took off 2 bases at V and 6 bases at J, with 4 bases between the two ends. This CDR3 is 11 amino acids long. The CDR3 nucleotides read TGTGCCATCAGTGAGCGGTCTGAAGCTTTCTTT. Protein sequence: CAISERSEAFF.

This clone showed up just once. This sequence joins TRBV20-1 and TRBJ2-1, with D perhaps TRBD1 (6 bases). The germline V and J ends were trimmed by 5 bases and 9 bases, with 11 bases remaining between them. The CDR3 has 11 residues. Germline CDR1 is DFQATT and CDR2 is SNEGSKA (reference sequence). CDR3 nucleotides: TGCAGTGCTTACAGGGCAGGTGAGCAGTTCTTC. Amino acid sequence: CSAYRAGEQFF.

This clone has ten or more counts. The rearrangement links TRBV2 to TRBJ2-7; D not certain. The CDR3 length is 12 residues. V lost 7 bases to trimming and J lost 3 bases, with 10 bases between them. Looked up from germline, CDR1 is SNHLY and CDR2 is FYNNEI. CDR3 sequence: CASKAEYYEQYF. CDR3 nucleotides: TGTGCCAGCAAGGCGGAATACTACGAGCAGTACTTC.

The gene calls are TRBV7-8 and TRBJ1-3; D uncertain. CDR3 length: 14 residues. Trimming removed 2 bases from V and 2 bases from J, with 7 bases in between. CDR1 is SGHVS, CDR2 FQNEAQ, per germline. CDR3 in DNA: TGTGCCAGCAGCTTACAAGCGCCTGGAAACACCATATATTTT. Amino acids: CASSLQAPGNTIYF. The full variable domain, rest sourced from reference TRBV7-8 and TRBJ1-3, is GAGVSQSPRYKVAKRGQDVALRCDPISGHVSLFWYQQALGQGPEFLTYFQNEAQLDKSGLPSDRFFAERPEGSVSTLKIQRTQQEDSAVYLCASSLQAPGNTIYFGEGSWLTVV.

The J gene is TRBJ1-1, the V gene TRBV5-1; D ambiguous. In germline, CDR1 is SGHRS, CDR2 YFSETQ. CDR3 size: 14 residues. The ends were cut back, 3 bases at V and 5 bases at J, with 14 bases in the middle. CDR3 loop: CASSSGEPGTEAFF. CDR3 sequence (DNA): TGCGCCAGCAGCTCGGGTGAGCCGGGGACTGAAGCTTTCTTT.

The chain recombines TRBV7-8 with TRBJ2-1, with D perhaps TRBD1 or TRBD2 (5 bases each). The CDR3 has 13 residues. The germline gives CDR1 SGHVS, CDR2 FQNEAQ. Trimming took off 1 base at V and 7 bases at J, with 8 bases between the two ends. The CDR3 DNA reads TGTGCCAGCAGCTTAGGGGGGATTAATGAGCAGTTCTTC. Translation: CASSLGGINEQFF.

The chain combines TRBV3-1 (or the pseudogene TRBV3-2) with TRBJ2-7, with D tentatively TRBD1 or TRBD2 (5 bases each). This CDR3 has 15 residues. Looked up from germline, CDR1 is LGHDT and CDR2 is YNNKEL (reference sequence). V was cut by 4 bases and J by 2 bases, with 15 bases left in between. This chain's CDR3 is CASSLRDGTTYEQYF. The CDR3 coding sequence is TGTGCCAGCAGCCTCCGGGACGGCACGACCTACGAGCAGTACTTC.

The chain uses TRBV10-3 and TRBJ2-5; D not certain. The CDR3 is 13 amino acids. Per germline, CDR1 ENHRY and CDR2 SYGVKD. V gave up 3 bases and J gave up 4 bases, with 9 bases separating them. In DNA, the CDR3 is TGTGCCATCAGTGACATTTATCCAGAGACCCAGTACTTC. Protein: CAISDIYPETQYF.

The chain links TRBV29-1 to TRBJ1-2; no reliable D call. The CDR3 runs to 11 residues. Trimming removed 4 bases from V and 8 bases from J, with 11 bases in between. The germline gives CDR1 SQVTM, CDR2 ANQGSEA. DNA for the CDR3: TGCAGCGTTGTGTTCCTTGGGGGCTACACCTTC. As protein: CSVVFLGGYTF.

This sequence joins TRBV11-2 and TRBJ1-2, with D possibly matching TRBD1 (6 bases). Germline CDR1 is SGHAT and CDR2 is FQNNGV. The CDR3 is 15 amino acids. V was trimmed by 5 bases and J by 8 bases, leaving 21 bases between them. CDR3 protein: CASSPLYWGAGGYTF. CDR3 DNA sequence: TGTGCCAGCAGCCCGCTATATTGGGGGGCTGGAGGCTACACCTTC.

The chain couples TRBV11-2 to TRBJ1-2; D gene uncertain. The CDR3 spans 13 residues. Trimming removed 2 bases at V and 3 bases at J, with 7 bases between. Looked up from germline, CDR1 is SGHAT and CDR2 is FQNNGV. The CDR3 sequence: CASSLTLYYGYTF. The CDR3 DNA reads as TGTGCCAGCAGCTTAACGTTATACTATGGCTACACCTTC.

The chain combines TRBV11-2 with TRBJ1-4; no clear D gene. With 2 bases removed from V and 1 base from J, the gap between germline ends came to 11 bases. This CDR3 has 16 amino acids. Per germline, CDR1 SGHAT and CDR2 FQNNGV. The CDR3 sequence is CASSLSRPVTNEKLFF. CDR3 DNA: TGTGCCAGCAGCTTAAGTCGCCCTGTAACTAATGAAAAACTGTTTTTT.